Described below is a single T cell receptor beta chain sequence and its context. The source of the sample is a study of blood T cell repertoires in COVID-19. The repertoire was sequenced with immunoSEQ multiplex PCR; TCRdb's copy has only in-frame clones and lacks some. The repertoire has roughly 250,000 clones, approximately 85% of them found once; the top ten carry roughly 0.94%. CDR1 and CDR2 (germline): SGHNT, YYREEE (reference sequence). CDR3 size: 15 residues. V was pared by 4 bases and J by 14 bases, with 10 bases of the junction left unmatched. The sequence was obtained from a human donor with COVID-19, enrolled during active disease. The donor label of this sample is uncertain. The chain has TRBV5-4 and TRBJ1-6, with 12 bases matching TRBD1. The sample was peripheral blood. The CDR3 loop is CASSMGQGAYGALHF. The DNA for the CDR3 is TGTGCCAGCAGCATGGGACAGGGGGCGTATGGAGCCCTCCACTTT.